The sequence of this T cell receptor (beta chain) was determined in a study of beta chain features in type 1 diabetes. Expressed TCRB transcripts were sequenced, since all the RNA that had been isolated was reverse transcribed. Using immunoSEQ multiplex PCR, the repertoire was profiled, and TCRdb retains in-frame clones only, with some absent. The sample has about 300,000 clones, roughly 13% seen once. This clone has more than one count but fewer than ten. Its specificity is not known. Overall study results and limits: Among patients with Type 1 diabetes, TCRB CDR3s were moderately but significantly shorter in every one of the four CD4+ subsets. Reduced insertions and increased deletions marked VDJ junctions in type 1 diabetes patients.

J was trimmed by 7 bases and V by 6 bases; bases with no gene match: 8. The germline gives CDR1 SQVTM, CDR2 ANQGSEA. The CDR3 consists of 14 residues. This chain connects TRBV29-1 to TRBJ1-4; TRBD1 matches at 10 bases. This receptor was obtained from a woman in her late teens or twenties with type 1 diabetes. Sequenced sample: naive CD4+ T cells from blood. This chain's CDR3 is CSVKPGQGSEKLFF. CDR3 DNA sequence: TGCAGCGTGAAACCGGGACAGGGGAGTGAAAAACTGTTTTTT.